The rows below give T cell receptor beta chains drawn from one sample of a study of human T cells and chemical hapten exposure. One entry per CDR3 protein results from TCRdb running MiXCR on the RACE reads. The sample lists tens of thousands of distinct CDR3 sequences; 10% were seen once. Specimen: whole blood, collected in connection with sensitization to the hapten diphenylcyclopropenone (DPC). These receptor sequences come from a man aged 45-65 years with alopecia areata. Some clones in this sample may be carry-over from other donors' samples. CDR3s include the opening cysteine and the closing phenylalanine or tryptophan. A D gene is named only where the DNA matches it firmly. Not all rows give a size; the values are once, few, many and, for expanded clones, a class.

NA | NA | TRBJ1-2 | TRBV29-1 | TGCAGCGCCCCTTATGAAGGCTACACCTTC | CSAPYEGYTF
TRBD2 | many | TRBJ2-1 | TRBV10-3 | TGTGCCATCAGTGGAACTCAACTTAGCGGGAGGGCCGGAATGGGGAATGAGCAGTTCTTC | CAISGTQLSGRAGMGNEQFF
NA | many | TRBJ1-1 | TRBV12-3/TRBV12-4 | TGTGCCAGCAGTACCGTGGGGGCGACTGAAGCTTTCTTT | CASSTVGATEAFF
NA | many | TRBJ1-2 | TRBV4-3 | TGCGCCAGCAGCCAATCCAGCAACTATGGCTACACCTTC | CASSQSSNYGYTF
NA | NA | TRBJ1-3 | TRBV11-2 | TGTGCCAGCAGTTCCAGCGGCTTCTCTGGAAACACCATATATTTT | CASSSSGFSGNTIYF
TRBD1 | NA | TRBJ2-1 | TRBV11-3 | TGTGCCAGCAGCTTAGGGCAGGGGGCTTGGAATGAGCAGTTCTTC | CASSLGQGAWNEQFF
TRBD2 | many | TRBJ2-2 | TRBV29-1 | TGCAGCGTTGGACTAGCGGGGGTAACCGGGGAGCTGTTTTTT | CSVGLAGVTGELFF
NA | NA | TRBJ1-1 | TRBV6-2/TRBV6-3 | TGTGCCAGCAGTTCCCAAGGGGATCGGACTGAAGCTTTCTTT | CASSSQGDRTEAFF
NA | few | TRBJ1-2 | TRBV6-5 | TGTGCCAGCAGTTACCTTCTGACGGTGAGCCTTAACTATGGCTACACCTTC | CASSYLLTVSLNYGYTF
TRBD1 | NA | TRBJ2-7 | TRBV6-5 | TGTGCCAGCAACCCGACAGGGGGTGTCTACGAGCAGTACTTC | CASNPTGGVYEQYF
TRBD1 | many | TRBJ1-6 | TRBV3-1 | TGTGCCAGCAGACATAAGACAGGGGGCAATGGTTCACCCCTCCACTTT | CASRHKTGGNGSPLHF
NA | NA | TRBJ1-4 | TRBV19 | TGTGCCAGTAGTACCGGACCGAGCCCAGGTGAAAAACTGTTTTTT | CASSTGPSPGEKLFF